This TCR beta chain emerged from a study of blood T cell repertoires in COVID-19. Study at large: The samples span acute and convalescent COVID-19 from the United States, Italy and Spain.

Authors' analysis steps: Estimates of nucleated cell counts were drawn from the amplification of reference gene primers. Produced via immunoSEQ multiplex PCR; TCRdb's table is partial and in-frame only. Clone size and the V and J calls come from that table; the DNA yielded D and trimming. The sample contains about 210,000 clones, about 83% of which appear only once. There are 16 residues in the CDR3. Trimming removed 8 bases from V and 5 bases from J; junction bases left unmatched: 17. Looked up from germline, CDR1 is LGHDT and CDR2 is YNNKEL (reference sequence). The V and J genes are TRBV3-1 (or the pseudogene TRBV3-2) and TRBJ2-7; 8 bases match TRBD2. The sequenced sample was peripheral blood. The sequence was collected from a woman aged 50 to 60 with active or convalescent COVID-19. The CDR3 DNA reads TGTGCCAGCGCAACTTCCAAAACGGGAGGGGCTAACGAGCAGTACTTC. Protein product: CASATSKTGGANEQYF.